The 29 T cell receptor beta chains below were found in one sample sequenced in a study of tissue T cells after allogeneic stem cell transplantation. This table comes from immunoSEQ multiplex PCR, and its TCRdb copy is limited to in-frame clones, with some not included. The data show 20,000 to 25,000 clones, 72% seen once. Sequenced material: spleen. The receptors were gathered from a female BALB/c mouse in good health. The MHC haplotype of the strain is H2-d.

Turning to this clone: Genes here carry mouse names. The CDR3 extends 1 residue past the end of the read, so its final part is completed from the germline J gene. This chain connects TRBV13-1 to TRBJ2-4; 7 bases line up with TRBD1. The junction had 1 base not matched to a gene; V was cut back by 3 bases and J by 3 bases. This CDR3 is 13 amino acids long. Germline CDR1 and CDR2: NSHNY and SYGAGN. The CDR3 loop is CASSGQGQNTLYF. The CDR3 bases that were read are TGTGCCAGCAGTGGACAGGGCCAAAACACCTTGTAC.

With respect to this clone: Genes here carry mouse names. From the germline J gene comes the end of the CDR3, since the read stops 1 residue before it. The chain links TRBV29 to TRBJ1-1, with TRBD1 matching 7 bases. Looked up from germline, CDR1 is MSHET and CDR2 is SYDVDS. This CDR3 has 14 residues. The J segment lost 0 bases and the V segment lost 4 bases, leaving 2 bases of the junction unmatched. The CDR3 region is CASSSGTANTEVFF. CDR3 DNA (partial): TGTGCTAGCAGTTCCGGGACAGCAAACACAGAAGTCTTC.

Concerning this clone: Germline and genes: mouse. The CDR3 extends 1 residue past the end of the read, so its final part is completed from the germline J gene. The rearrangement uses TRBV4 and TRBJ2-5, with D possibly being TRBD2 (5 bases). This CDR3 contains 14 residues. V lost 3 bases, J lost 2 bases, and 9 bases lay in between. Germline V lookup: CDR1 LGHDT, CDR2 YNNKQL (reference sequence). The DNA read from the CDR3 is TGTGCCAGCAGCTACGGTGGGGTCCAAGACACCCAGTAC. Translating gives CASSYGGVQDTQY. The full CDR3 is CASSYGGVQDTQYF.

As regards this clone: Gene names and germline match the mouse. The CDR3: CASSHGLGRETLYF. The sequenced part of the CDR3 DNA is TGTGCCAGCAGCCATGGACTGGGGAGAGAAACGCTGTAT. V gene TRBV5 combines with J gene TRBJ2-3; 9 nucleotides agree with TRBD2. Read sequence stops 1 residue before the CDR3 end, and the germline J gene provides the missing end. The trim removed 3 bases at V and 5 bases at J, leaving 3 bases unmatched. The CDR3 extends over 14 amino acids. CDR1 LGHNA and CDR2 YNLKQL come from the germline V gene (reference sequence).

As regards this clone: Mouse gene names apply. The part of the CDR3 DNA that was read is TGTGCCAGCAGCCAAGAAGGGACAAAAAACACCTTGTAC. Translating gives CASSQEGTKNTLY. The whole CDR3 protein reads CASSQEGTKNTLYF. The chain employs TRBV5 and TRBJ2-4; TRBD1 is a possible D gene (6 bases). The CDR3 end lies 1 residue beyond the end of the read and is filled in from the germline J gene. The CDR3 is 14 residues long. V was pared by 0 bases and J by 4 bases, with 8 bases between. Germline CDR1 LGHNA, CDR2 YNLKQL (reference sequence).

A remark on this clone: Each gene name is a mouse one. The read stops 1 residue short of the end of the CDR3; the missing end is completed from the germline J gene. This chain connects TRBV13-2 to TRBJ2-7; 13 nucleotides match TRBD2. The CDR3 sequence is 14 residues long. V lost 5 bases, J lost 3 bases, and 2 bases stayed unmatched. The V gene's germline CDR1 is NNHNN and CDR2 SYGAGS (reference sequence). The CDR3 loop reads CASGGLGGRYEQYF. The sequenced part of the CDR3 DNA is TGTGCCAGCGGAGGACTGGGGGGGCGCTATGAACAGTAC.

Concerning this clone itself: The genes are named according to mouse. Partial CDR3 DNA: TGTGCCAGCGGTGATGCAGGGGATTCGCCCCTCTAC. Amino acid sequence: CASGDAGDSPLY. The entire CDR3 sequence reads CASGDAGDSPLYF. The rearrangement joins TRBV13-2 to TRBJ1-6, with a tentative D call TRBD1 (6 bases). The sequenced fragment ends 1 residue before the CDR3 boundary, so the rest is inferred from the germline J gene. TRBJ1-6 has ORF status, its function being uncertain. Germline V gene sequence: CDR1 NNHNN, CDR2 SYGAGS (reference sequence). The CDR3 covers 13 residues. V shed 0 bases and J shed 8 bases, with 6 bases lying between them.

With regard to this clone: Any gene name here is a mouse gene name. The read finishes 1 residue shy of the CDR3 end, and the germline J gene is used to complete it. This sequence joins TRBV2 and TRBJ1-6; possibly TRBD1 for D (5 bases). TRBJ1-6 is classed as an ORF, of uncertain function. CDR1 LGHNA and CDR2 YSYQKL come from the germline V gene. CDR3 length: 14 amino acids. V lost 4 bases to trimming and J lost 3 bases, with 7 bases between them. CDR3 DNA (partial): TGTGCCAGCAGCCCCGACAGCTATAATTCGCCCCTCTAC. Translating gives CASSPDSYNSPLY. The whole CDR3 sequence is CASSPDSYNSPLYF.

Regarding this clone: All gene names here are mouse names. The CDR3 is cut off 1 residue early in the read; its end comes from the germline J gene. V usage is TRBV13-1 and J usage is TRBJ2-4, with D perhaps TRBD1 (7 bases). Per germline, CDR1 NSHNY and CDR2 SYGAGN. Trimming pared 3 bases from V and 3 bases from J, leaving 8 bases between. The CDR3 runs to 13 residues. The CDR3 bases that were read are TGTGCCAGCAGTGTAGGGGGCCAAAACACCTTGTAC. Translated, it gives CASSVGGQNTLY. The entire CDR3 is CASSVGGQNTLYF.

This clone was seen a handful of times. Mouse gene names apply. The read terminates 1 residue ahead of where the CDR3 ends, so the germline J gene completes it. V gene TRBV5 combines with J gene TRBJ1-5, with D possibly being TRBD1 (6 bases). Germline assignment: CDR1 LGHNA and CDR2 YNLKQL (reference sequence). V was pared by 0 bases and J by 2 bases, with 8 bases between. The CDR3 is 15 residues long. The CDR3 spells CASSQEAGDNQAPLF. CDR3 DNA, as far as it was read: TGTGCCAGCAGCCAAGAGGCAGGGGACAACCAGGCTCCGCTT.

A note on this clone: The gene symbols are mouse symbols. The read comes to an end 1 residue before the CDR3 does, leaving the germline J gene to fill in the end. The rearrangement joins TRBV14 to TRBJ2-2, with 9 bases fitting TRBD2. Germline-derived CDR1 and CDR2 are SGHDT and FRDEAV. This CDR3 has 15 amino acids. V gave up 5 bases and J gave up 6 bases; unmatched junction bases: 8. The CDR3 DNA, read in part, is TGTGCCAGCAGCCCGGACTGGGGTGTCCCCGGGCAGCTCTAC. Translation: CASSPDWGVPGQLY. The CDR3 in its entirety is CASSPDWGVPGQLYF.

In this sample, this clone turned up a few times. Gene names and germline refer to mouse. Read coverage stops 1 residue before the CDR3 terminus; the germline J gene supplies the remainder. The chain is built from TRBV20 and TRBJ1-3; no reliable D call. The CDR3 loop spans 14 amino acids. The germline V gene has CDR1 GFQATS and CDR2 STVNSAI. The V gene lost 2 bases and the J gene lost 0 bases, with 8 bases spanning the gap. CDR3 DNA, as far as it was read: TGTGGTGCTAGGAAGGGATCTTCTGGAAATACGCTCTAT. It encodes CGARKGSSGNTLY. The full CDR3 protein is CGARKGSSGNTLYF.

This clone turned up a few times. Here the gene names and germline are mouse. The read finishes 1 residue shy of the CDR3 end, and the germline J gene is used to complete it. This chain uses TRBV13-3 with TRBJ2-7, with 9 nucleotides matching TRBD1. From germline, CDR1 is NNHDY and CDR2 SYVADS. The CDR3 contains 13 residues. J gave up 8 bases and V 4 bases, and 7 bases lay outside the gene matches. CDR3 DNA, as far as it was read: TGTGCCAGCAGTCGGACAGGGGAAGGACAACAGTAC. It encodes CASSRTGEGQQY. The CDR3 in its entirety is CASSRTGEGQQYF.

In regard to this clone: Genes and germline are mouse. The CDR3 goes on 1 residue after the read ends, and that part is filled in from the germline J gene. The chain is built from TRBV4 and TRBJ2-1; D might be TRBD1 or TRBD2, each matching 5 bases. This CDR3 comprises 16 residues. CDR1 and CDR2 from the germline V gene are LGHDT and YNNKQL (reference sequence). Trimming pared 5 bases from V and 1 base from J, leaving 15 bases between. This chain's CDR3 is CASSAPGTVNYAEQFF. The CDR3 DNA, read in part, is TGTGCCAGCAGCGCTCCCGGGACGGTAAACTATGCTGAGCAGTTC.

About this clone itself: Mouse gene names and germline throughout. The read halts 1 residue ahead of the CDR3 end, with the missing end drawn from the germline J gene. V gene TRBV19 combines with J gene TRBJ2-4, with 10 positions matching TRBD2. V shed 5 bases, J shed 1 base, and the junction held 7 bases outside the gene matches. The CDR3 has 16 amino acids. From germline, CDR1 is FNHDT and CDR2 SITEND (reference sequence). CDR3 in amino acids: CASSPTGGKGQNTLYF. The CDR3 bases that were read are TGTGCCAGCAGCCCGACTGGGGGGAAAGGTCAAAACACCTTGTAC.

For this clone: Mouse germline and gene names are used. The read stops 1 residue short of the end of the CDR3; the missing end is completed from the germline J gene. The gene calls are TRBV2 and TRBJ2-7; D is unresolved. The V gene lost 7 bases and the J gene lost 0 bases, with 7 bases spanning the gap. The germline CDR1 and CDR2 sequences are LGHNA and YSYQKL. CDR3 length: 12 residues. The covered CDR3 bases are TGTGCCAGCAAACTTAGCTCCTATGAACAGTAC. Translating it yields CASKLSSYEQY. The CDR3 in full is CASKLSSYEQYF.

Of note for this clone: Each gene name is a mouse one. The chain's CDR3 is CTCSAAVNTEVFF. CDR3 DNA (partial): TGCACCTGCAGTGCAGCTGTAAACACAGAAGTCTTC. This chain connects TRBV1 to TRBJ1-1, with no clear D. The sequence runs out 1 residue before the end of the CDR3; the remainder is reconstructed from the germline J gene. In germline, CDR1 is NSQYPW, CDR2 LRSPGD (reference sequence). The V end lost 1 base, the J end lost 1 base, and 4 bases lay between the germline ends. This CDR3 comprises 13 residues.

With regard to this clone: All gene names here are mouse names. Coverage ceases 1 residue before the CDR3 finishes, and the germline J gene fills in the end. The J gene is TRBJ2-7, the V gene TRBV13-2, with 7 bases fitting TRBD1. CDR3 size: 13 residues. Unmatched junction bases numbered 3, after V lost 2 bases and J lost 4 bases. Germline V gene sequence: CDR1 NNHNN, CDR2 SYGAGS (reference sequence). The CDR3 here is CASGEGTVYEQYF. The DNA read from the CDR3 is TGTGCCAGCGGTGAAGGGACAGTGTATGAACAGTAC.

Regarding this clone: Mouse germline and gene names are used. Read sequence stops 1 residue before the CDR3 end, and the germline J gene provides the missing end. This chain uses TRBV5 with TRBJ2-1; perhaps TRBD1 as D (5 bases). This CDR3 is 17 amino acids long. The V and J ends lost 0 bases and 0 bases respectively, with 12 bases between them. Germline CDR1 is LGHNA and CDR2 is YNLKQL (reference sequence). The chain's CDR3 is CASSQEGGQNNYAEQFF. The sequenced CDR3 bases are TGTGCCAGCAGCCAAGAGGGCGGACAAAATAACTATGCTGAGCAGTTC.

Turning to this clone: Mouse gene names and germline throughout. Read coverage stops 1 residue before the CDR3 terminus; the germline J gene supplies the remainder. The rearrangement joins TRBV1 to TRBJ1-1, with D perhaps TRBD1 (6 bases). This CDR3 region has 11 residues. V shed 6 bases and J shed 10 bases, with 12 bases lying between them. The germline V gene has CDR1 NSQYPW and CDR2 LRSPGD (reference sequence). Here the CDR3 reads CTCSKQGTVFF. Incomplete CDR3 DNA: TGCACCTGCAGCAAACAGGGAACAGTCTTC.

Comments on this clone: Gene names denote mouse genes. Sequencing ends 1 residue short of the CDR3 end; the germline J gene provides the rest. The gene calls are TRBV13-2 and TRBJ1-6; TRBD1 aligns across 7 bases. TRBJ1-6 is identified as an open reading frame with a role that is uncertain. V lost 2 bases, J lost 6 bases, and 5 bases stayed unmatched. This CDR3 has 15 residues. Germline loops: CDR1 NNHNN, CDR2 SYGAGS (reference sequence). The CDR3 bases that were read are TGTGCCAGCGGTGACACGGGACAGCCTAATTCGCCCCTCTAC. Its translation is CASGDTGQPNSPLY. The entire CDR3 sequence reads CASGDTGQPNSPLYF.

On this clone itself: Gene and germline names: mouse. The read comes to an end 1 residue before the CDR3 does, leaving the germline J gene to fill in the end. The chain is built from TRBV13-1 and TRBJ2-1; 8 bases match TRBD2. This CDR3 contains 16 residues. V dropped 0 bases and J dropped 1; count of bases not matched to a gene: 3. Germline-derived CDR1 and CDR2 are NSHNY and SYGAGN. CDR3: CASSDEVGGNYAEQFF. CDR3 DNA (partial): TGTGCCAGCAGTGATGAGGTGGGGGGGAACTATGCTGAGCAGTTC.

Notes on this clone: Gene names are the mouse ones. Read coverage stops 1 residue before the CDR3 terminus; the germline J gene supplies the remainder. The genes are TRBV14 and TRBJ1-4; 8 bases align to TRBD1. There are 16 residues in the CDR3. From germline, CDR1 is SGHDT and CDR2 FRDEAV. The V and J ends lost 5 bases and 0 bases, in that order; junction bases with no gene match: 6. This chain's CDR3 is CASRIGTGVSNERLFF. Incomplete CDR3 DNA: TGTGCCAGCAGAATCGGGACAGGAGTTTCCAACGAAAGATTATTT.

This clone has more than one count but fewer than ten. Mouse gene names apply. The read is 1 residue too short to cover the CDR3 end, so that end is filled in from the germline J gene. J is TRBJ1-5 and V is TRBV20; D perhaps matches TRBD1 (5 bases). The CDR3 has 15 amino acids. V was cut by 0 bases and J by 0 bases, with 9 bases left in between. Per the germline V gene, CDR1 is GFQATS and CDR2 is STVNSAI. CDR3 sequence reads: CGAREKDINNQAPLF. Partial CDR3 DNA: TGTGGTGCTAGGGAAAAGGACATTAACAACCAGGCTCCGCTT. Full variable domain (rest looked up from reference TRBV20 and TRBJ1-5): GALVYQYPRRTICKSGTSMRMECQAVGFQATSVAWYRQSPQKTFELIALSTVNSAIKYEQNFTQEKFPISHPNLSFSSMTVLNAYLEDRGLYLCGAREKDINNQAPLFGEGTRLSVL.

This clone was picked up a small number of times. Gene names are the mouse ones. The CDR3 extends 1 residue past the end of the read, so its final part is completed from the germline J gene. V is TRBV29 and J is TRBJ2-5, with 8 bases lining up with TRBD2. This CDR3 spans 13 amino acids. V shed 3 bases, J shed 6 bases, and the junction held 2 bases outside the gene matches. Germline V CDR1 and CDR2: MSHET, SYDVDS. Partial CDR3 DNA: TGTGCTAGCAGTTTGGGACTGGTCGACACCCAGTAC. Its translation: CASSLGLVDTQY. The CDR3 reads in full as CASSLGLVDTQYF.

Comments on this clone: Gene and germline names: mouse. Coverage ceases 1 residue before the CDR3 finishes, and the germline J gene fills in the end. The chain joins TRBV13-2 to TRBJ1-1; no firm D call. This CDR3 has 14 amino acids. V lost 0 bases and J 1 base, leaving 7 bases between the germline ends. In germline, CDR1 is NNHNN, CDR2 SYGAGS (reference sequence). The sequenced CDR3 bases are TGTGCCAGCGGTGATGCGAAGGGAAACACAGAAGTCTTC. It codes for CASGDAKGNTEVF. The complete CDR3 sequence is CASGDAKGNTEVFF.

As regards this clone: The gene names here belong to mouse. From the germline J gene comes the end of the CDR3, since the read stops 1 residue before it. This rearrangement joins TRBV13-3 to TRBJ2-3, with D uncertain. V was pared by 2 bases and J by 0 bases, with 4 bases between. Germline V gene sequence: CDR1 NNHDY, CDR2 SYVADS. The length of the CDR3 is 13 residues. Here the CDR3 reads CASSEGSAETLYF. Incomplete CDR3 DNA: TGTGCCAGCAGTGAGGGTAGTGCAGAAACGCTGTAT.

As to this clone: The gene names given are mouse names. Coverage ceases 1 residue before the CDR3 finishes, and the germline J gene fills in the end. J is TRBJ2-3 and V is TRBV13-1; D remains unclear. This CDR3 has 15 amino acids. Germline CDR1 reads NSHNY; CDR2 reads SYGAGN. Trimming took 2 bases from V and 0 from J, leaving 10 bases between them. The CDR3 DNA, read in part, is TGTGCCAGCAGTGAAGCTTACTCTAGTGCAGAAACGCTGTAT. Encoded protein: CASSEAYSSAETLY. In full, the CDR3 is CASSEAYSSAETLYF.

This clone was counted once. Germline and genes: mouse. With the read ending 1 residue before the CDR3 end, the germline J gene is used to fill in that end. This chain links TRBV13-3 with TRBJ2-5; 8 nucleotides match TRBD1. J was trimmed by 6 bases and V by 3 bases; bases with no gene match: 3. This CDR3 is built from 13 residues. Germline CDR1 NNHDY, CDR2 SYVADS. The DNA read from the CDR3 is TGTGCCAGCAGTGGGACAGGGTGGGACACCCAGTAC. The encoded protein is CASSGTGWDTQY. The CDR3 as a whole reads CASSGTGWDTQYF.